This entry lists 30 T cell receptor beta chains sequenced from one sample in a study of blood T cell repertoires in COVID-19 (dated by TCRdb to about 2020). Preparation of the library involved the immunoSEQ multiplex PCR assay. This immuneACCESS table, as held by TCRdb, lists in-frame sequences with V and J called but not all clones. Of the missing ones, under half trace to an unresolved V gene in checked studies; the others have no known cause. A total of approximately 360,000 clones appear in this sample, around 87% of them only once. Roughly 1.9% of the sample is in the top ten clones. The sequencing sample was made of PBMCs or T cells enriched from blood (not recorded which). These TCRs come from a man between 40 and 49 years old in a cohort exposed to, infected with or recovered from COVID-19 (not recorded which).

The V gene is TRBV6-4, the J gene TRBJ1-3, with 8 bases lining up with TRBD1. CDR3 length: 18 amino acids. Looked up from germline, CDR1 is MRHNA and CDR2 is SNTAGT. Germline trimming cut 5 bases from V and 0 bases from J; bases unmatched to any gene: 12. The CDR3 here is CASSLHPGTGRSGNTIYF. The CDR3 bases are TGTGCCAGCAGTCTACATCCCGGGACAGGACGCTCTGGAAACACCATATATTTT.

The rearrangement links TRBV30 to TRBJ1-6; a possible D gene is TRBD1 (5 bases). The V and J ends lost 3 bases and 11 bases respectively, with 17 bases between them. The CDR3 consists of 14 residues. Per germline, CDR1 GTSNPN and CDR2 SVGIG (reference sequence). The CDR3 is CAWRPGRDWAPLHF. The CDR3 bases are TGTGCCTGGAGACCGGGACGGGACTGGGCACCCCTCCACTTT.

V gene TRBV19 combines with J gene TRBJ2-1; 12 bases align to TRBD1. This CDR3 region has 15 residues. V was clipped by 4 bases and J by 6 bases; unmatched bases: 4. CDR1 is LNHDA and CDR2 is SQIVND in the germline V gene (reference sequence). The CDR3 spells CASSRGQGASNEQFF. In DNA form, the CDR3 reads TGTGCCAGTAGTAGGGGACAGGGGGCCTCCAATGAGCAGTTCTTC.

This chain uses TRBV25-1 with TRBJ2-1; D is perhaps TRBD1 (5 bases). CDR1 and CDR2 (germline): MGHDK, SYGVNS. The CDR3 runs 13 residues. The V gene lost 2 bases and the J gene lost 5 bases, with 7 bases spanning the gap. CDR3 sequence reads: CASSEPGNNEQFF. The DNA of the CDR3 is TGTGCCAGCAGTGAACCAGGGAACAATGAGCAGTTCTTC.

The chain combines TRBV6-5 with TRBJ2-7; 11 positions agree with TRBD2. There are 15 residues in the CDR3. Germline loops: CDR1 MNHEY, CDR2 SVGAGI. With 4 bases clipped from V and 7 bases from J, the junction kept 9 bases outside the gene matches. The CDR3 protein is CASSFTSGGPGEQYF. CDR3 in DNA: TGTGCCAGCAGTTTTACTAGCGGGGGCCCTGGGGAGCAGTACTTC.

The genes are TRBV6-5 and TRBJ2-1, with 7 bases aligning to TRBD1. Trimming took 5 bases from V and 5 from J; bases not matched to a gene: 9. CDR3 length equals 15 residues. Germline-derived CDR1 and CDR2 are MNHEY and SVGAGI. The CDR3 coding sequence is TGTGCCAGCAGTCCCGACAGGGAGTATAACAATGAGCAGTTCTTC. It translates to CASSPDREYNNEQFF.

This chain links TRBV15 with TRBJ1-5, with D possibly being TRBD1 (6 bases). V was trimmed by 1 base and J by 5 bases, leaving 15 bases between them. The germline V gene has CDR1 LNHNV and CDR2 YYDKDF (reference sequence). The CDR3 is 16 amino acids. The CDR3 reads CATSRVETGTDQPQHF. CDR3 in DNA: TGTGCCACCAGCAGAGTAGAAACAGGGACGGATCAGCCCCAGCATTTT.

The chain couples TRBV5-1 to TRBJ2-1; TRBD1 aligns across 8 bases. V was pared by 4 bases and J by 7 bases, with 4 bases of the junction left unmatched. This CDR3 is built from 13 residues. CDR1 and CDR2 (germline): SGHRS, YFSETQ. CDR3 residues: CASSSQGANEQFF. Here the CDR3 DNA reads TGCGCCAGCAGCAGCCAGGGGGCGAATGAGCAGTTCTTC.

The V call is TRBV11-2, the J call TRBJ1-1, with D perhaps matching TRBD1 (6 bases). CDR3 length: 14 residues. CDR1 and CDR2 (germline): SGHAT, FQNNGV. Between the trimmed V and J ends, which lost 0 bases and 4 bases, there was a span of 9 bases. The CDR3 sequence is CASSLDGQLTEAFF. The DNA for the CDR3 is TGTGCCAGCAGCTTAGATGGACAGCTCACTGAAGCTTTCTTT.

This chain joins TRBV10-3 and TRBJ1-1; D is possibly TRBD1 (5 bases). Germline V CDR1 and CDR2: ENHRY, SYGVKD. V was shortened by 7 bases and J by 7 bases, with 13 bases between the two germline ends. The CDR3 is made up of 12 amino acids. The chain's CDR3 is CAITLDTGEAFF. The CDR3 DNA reads as TGTGCCATCACCCTGGACACGGGTGAAGCTTTCTTT.

This chain uses TRBV3-1 (or the pseudogene TRBV3-2) with TRBJ2-2, with TRBD2 matching over 7 bases. The V gene end was trimmed by 3 bases and the J gene end by 6 bases; junction bases not matched to a gene: 7. The germline V gene encodes CDR1 LGHDT and CDR2 YNNKEL (reference sequence). This CDR3 region has 15 residues. This CDR3 is CASSQVGGRAGELFF. The CDR3 DNA sequence: TGTGCCAGCAGCCAGGTTGGAGGGAGGGCCGGGGAGCTGTTTTTT.

Here the CDR3 DNA reads TGTGCCAGTAGTATTGCCCGAGGGGGTGAAGCTTTCTTT. Protein product: CASSIARGGEAFF. The rearrangement joins TRBV19 to TRBJ1-1; D might be TRBD1 (6 bases). Germline V gene sequence: CDR1 LNHDA, CDR2 SQIVND (reference sequence). This CDR3 contains 13 residues. V lost 3 bases and J 7 bases, leaving 12 bases between the germline ends.

J is TRBJ1-6 and V is TRBV2; maybe TRBD1 (6 bases). Trimming pared 7 bases from V and 7 bases from J, leaving 14 bases between. The CDR3 has 14 amino acids. Germline V lookup: CDR1 SNHLY, CDR2 FYNNEI. This chain's CDR3 is CASTIQGENSPLHF. CDR3 bases: TGTGCCAGCACTATACAGGGAGAGAATTCACCCCTCCACTTT.

This clone was seen a few times. The chain links TRBV19 to TRBJ1-2, with D unresolved. This CDR3 spans 13 amino acids. Per the germline V gene, CDR1 is LNHDA and CDR2 is SQIVND (reference sequence). V gave up 7 bases and J gave up 3 bases, with 12 bases separating them. CDR3 DNA sequence: TGTGCCAGTATAGGTGAGGAGGACTATGGCTACACCTTC. Translated, it gives CASIGEEDYGYTF.

The rearrangement uses TRBV19 and TRBJ2-5; no definite D call. The CDR3 extends over 13 amino acids. CDR1 LNHDA and CDR2 SQIVND come from the germline V gene (reference sequence). V gave up 0 bases and J gave up 5 bases, with 7 bases separating them. The CDR3 reads CASSIDRGETQYF. CDR3 DNA: TGTGCCAGTAGTATAGACAGAGGTGAGACCCAGTACTTC.

The chain couples TRBV24-1 to TRBJ1-4, with a tentative D call TRBD1 (5 bases). CDR3 length equals 17 residues. CDR1 is KGHDR, CDR2 SFDVKD, per germline. Trimming pared 4 bases from V and 5 bases from J, leaving 19 bases between. The CDR3 sequence is CATSEIPLGPGNEKLFF. The CDR3 DNA sequence: TGTGCCACCAGTGAAATCCCCTTGGGGCCCGGGAATGAAAAACTGTTTTTT.

The chain uses TRBV7-9 and TRBJ1-4, with TRBD1 matching 7 bases. CDR3 size: 16 residues. Germline CDR1 is SEHNR and CDR2 is FQNEAQ (reference sequence). The V gene end was trimmed by 1 base and the J gene end by 5 bases; junction bases not matched to a gene: 7. The CDR3 sequence: CASSLGAGQLNEKLFF. CDR3 DNA: TGTGCCAGCAGCTTAGGTGCGGGACAGTTAAATGAAAAACTGTTTTTT.

The chain carries TRBV5-4 and TRBJ2-1; 10 bases agree with TRBD2. The J segment lost 6 bases and the V segment lost 5 bases, leaving 8 bases of the junction unmatched. This CDR3 region has 15 residues. In germline, CDR1 is SGHNT, CDR2 YYREEE (reference sequence). The CDR3 DNA reads as TGTGCCAGCAGTCCGCTAGCGGGAGACAGCAATGAGCAGTTCTTC. It translates to CASSPLAGDSNEQFF.

The J gene is TRBJ2-7, the V gene TRBV6-1, with D possibly matching TRBD1 (6 bases). The germline V gene has CDR1 MNHNS and CDR2 SASEGT. This CDR3 has 16 residues. V was trimmed by 2 bases and J by 7 bases, leaving 21 bases between them. The CDR3 here is CASSERSVTGLDEQYF. CDR3 sequence (DNA): TGTGCCAGCAGTGAACGATCAGTAACAGGGCTGGATGAGCAGTACTTC.

The chain employs TRBV6-5 and TRBJ1-3; 9 bases are a match to TRBD1. Germline V gene lookup returns CDR1 MNHEY and CDR2 SVGAGI. The CDR3 consists of 14 residues. V was pared by 4 bases and J by 4 bases, with 2 bases of the junction left unmatched. In DNA form, the CDR3 reads TGTGCCAGCAGTTGGGACAGGGAAGGAAACACCATATATTTT. Protein sequence: CASSWDREGNTIYF.

V gene TRBV6-2 or TRBV6-3 combines with J gene TRBJ2-3, with D possibly matching TRBD2 (6 bases). There are 12 residues in the CDR3. Germline CDR1 is MNHEY and CDR2 is SVGEGT. Trimming removed 5 bases from V and 8 bases from J, with 11 bases in between. This chain's CDR3 is CASSGGRGTQYF. CDR3 bases: TGTGCCAGCAGTGGAGGGAGAGGTACGCAGTATTTT.

The chain employs TRBV3-1 (or the pseudogene TRBV3-2) and TRBJ2-3, with 13 bases identical to TRBD2. The trim removed 7 bases at V and 4 bases at J, leaving 8 bases unmatched. The CDR3 is made up of 16 amino acids. Germline V lookup: CDR1 LGHDT, CDR2 YNNKEL (reference sequence). CDR3 nucleotide sequence: TGTGCCAGCAAAGATCGGACTAGCGGGAGTTCAGATACGCAGTATTTT. Translating gives CASKDRTSGSSDTQYF.

CDR3 coding DNA: TGTGCCAGCAGCCGAGGACAGGGGGGATCACCCCTCCACTTT. Its translation: CASSRGQGGSPLHF. V is TRBV3-1 (or the pseudogene TRBV3-2) and J is TRBJ1-6; 10 bases agree with TRBD1. The junction had 4 bases not matched to a gene; V was cut back by 4 bases and J by 10 bases. The CDR3 has 14 amino acids. Germline values: CDR1 LGHDT, CDR2 YNNKEL (reference sequence).

CDR3 sequence: CSVGGVSYEQYF. In DNA, the CDR3 is TGCAGCGTGGGGGGGGTTTCCTACGAGCAGTACTTC. The chain links TRBV29-1 to TRBJ2-7, with 7 bases matching TRBD2. The CDR3 covers 12 residues. Germline V lookup: CDR1 SQVTM, CDR2 ANQGSEA. Germline trimming cut 6 bases from V and 1 base from J; bases unmatched to any gene: 3.

The chain uses TRBV5-1 and TRBJ1-5; D unresolved. This CDR3 contains 13 residues. V was trimmed by 4 bases and J by 3 bases, leaving 8 bases between them. Germline CDR1 SGHRS, CDR2 YFSETQ. The CDR3 is CASSPDTNQPQHF. CDR3 sequence (DNA): TGCGCCAGCAGCCCCGACACCAATCAGCCCCAGCATTTT.

The V and J genes are TRBV12-5 and TRBJ2-5; tentatively, D is TRBD2 (6 bases). The V gene's germline CDR1 is LGHNT and CDR2 FRNRAP. The V end lost 10 bases, the J end lost 2 bases, and 14 bases lay between the germline ends. The CDR3 sequence is 13 residues long. CDR3 region: CATSRDLQETQYF. As DNA, the CDR3 is TGTGCTACTTCCCGGGACTTACAAGAGACCCAGTACTTC.

This chain connects TRBV28 to TRBJ2-7, with 10 positions matching TRBD2. The CDR3 is 16 residues long. Germline lookup yields CDR1 MDHEN and CDR2 SYDVKM. V lost 3 bases to trimming and J lost 4 bases; unmatched junction nucleotides: 9. DNA of the CDR3: TGTGCCAGCAGTTTGGCCCGGGCTAGCGGGAGTTACGAGCAGTACTTC. It codes for CASSLARASGSYEQYF.

The chain couples TRBV10-1 to TRBJ2-1; unclear D gene. The germline V gene encodes CDR1 WNHNN and CDR2 SYGVQD (reference sequence). This CDR3 region has 14 residues. The V and J ends lost 4 bases and 0 bases respectively, with 7 bases between them. Here the CDR3 DNA reads TGCGCCAGCAGTGTAACAGTCTCCTACAATGAGCAGTTCTTC. This translates into CASSVTVSYNEQFF.

V gene TRBV6-5 combines with J gene TRBJ2-7; TRBD1 aligns across 11 bases. CDR1 and CDR2 from the germline V gene are MNHEY and SVGAGI. There are 15 residues in the CDR3. With V trimmed by 6 bases and J by 0 bases, 4 bases remained unmatched. This CDR3 is CASRPGQGVSYEQYF. CDR3 DNA: TGTGCCAGCAGACCGGGACAGGGGGTCTCCTACGAGCAGTACTTC.

The gene calls are TRBV6-5 and TRBJ2-2; 8 bases match TRBD1. V lost 0 bases and J lost 4; bases outside the gene matches: 1. The germline CDR1 and CDR2 sequences are MNHEY and SVGAGI. CDR3 length: 15 amino acids. The CDR3: CASSYSGTGTGELFF. The CDR3 DNA follows: TGTGCCAGCAGTTACTCCGGGACAGGCACCGGGGAGCTGTTTTTT.